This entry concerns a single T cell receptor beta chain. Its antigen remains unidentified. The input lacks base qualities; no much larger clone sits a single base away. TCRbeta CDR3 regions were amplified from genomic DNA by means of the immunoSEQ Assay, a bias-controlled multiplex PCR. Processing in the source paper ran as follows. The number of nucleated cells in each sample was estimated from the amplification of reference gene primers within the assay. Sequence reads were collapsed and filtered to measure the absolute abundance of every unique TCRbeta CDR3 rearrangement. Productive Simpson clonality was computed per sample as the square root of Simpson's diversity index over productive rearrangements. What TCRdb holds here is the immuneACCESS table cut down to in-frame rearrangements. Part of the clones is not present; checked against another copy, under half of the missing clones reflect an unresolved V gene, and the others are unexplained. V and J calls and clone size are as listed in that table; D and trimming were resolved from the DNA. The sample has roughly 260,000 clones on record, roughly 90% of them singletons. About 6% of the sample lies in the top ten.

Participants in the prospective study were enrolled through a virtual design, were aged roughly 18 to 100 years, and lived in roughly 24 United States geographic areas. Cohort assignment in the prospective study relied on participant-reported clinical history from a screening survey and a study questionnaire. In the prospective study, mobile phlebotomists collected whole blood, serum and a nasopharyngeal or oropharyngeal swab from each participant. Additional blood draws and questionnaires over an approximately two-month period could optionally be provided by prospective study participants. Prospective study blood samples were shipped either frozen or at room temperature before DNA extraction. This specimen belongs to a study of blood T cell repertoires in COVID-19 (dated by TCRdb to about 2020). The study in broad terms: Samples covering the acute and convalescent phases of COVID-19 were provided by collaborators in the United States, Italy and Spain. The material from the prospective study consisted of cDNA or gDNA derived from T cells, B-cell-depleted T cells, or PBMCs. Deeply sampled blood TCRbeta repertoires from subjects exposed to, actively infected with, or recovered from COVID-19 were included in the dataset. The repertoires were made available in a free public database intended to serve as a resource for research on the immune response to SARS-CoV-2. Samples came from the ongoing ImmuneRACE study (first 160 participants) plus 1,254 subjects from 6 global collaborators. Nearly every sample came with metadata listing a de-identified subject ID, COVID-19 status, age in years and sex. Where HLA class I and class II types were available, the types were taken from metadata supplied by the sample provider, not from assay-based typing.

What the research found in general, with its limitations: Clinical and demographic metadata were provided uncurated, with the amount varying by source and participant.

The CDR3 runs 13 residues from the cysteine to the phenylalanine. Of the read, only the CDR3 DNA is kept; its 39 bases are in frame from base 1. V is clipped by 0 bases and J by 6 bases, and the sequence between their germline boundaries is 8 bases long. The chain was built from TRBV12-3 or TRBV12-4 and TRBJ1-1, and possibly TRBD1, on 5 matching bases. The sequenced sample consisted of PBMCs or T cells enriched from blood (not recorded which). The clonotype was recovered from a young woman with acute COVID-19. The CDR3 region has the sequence CASSLARRAEAFF. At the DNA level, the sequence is TGTGCCAGCAGTTTAGCGCGCAGGGCTGAAGCTTTCTTT.